A selection of T cell receptor beta chains follows, all from one sample in a study of CD8 T cells in ankylosing spondylitis. TCRdb independently ran MiXCR on the 5' RACE reads; one entry per CDR3 protein. The top ten clones hold 15% to 20% of a sample with some 700,000 distinct CDR3 sequences, roughly 19% of them seen once. Sequenced material: blood, either unsorted or a sorted T cell fraction (not recorded which). The receptor source for this set is a male donor with ankylosing spondylitis. Each CDR3 is given with its conserved first and last residue. The order of the fields is clone size, J gene, V gene, D gene, CDR3 DNA, CDR3 protein. A D gene is named only where the DNA matches it firmly. The size of a clone is reported for some rows only, either as once, few or many, or as a class for expanded clones.

clone size: .; J gene: TRBJ1-1; V gene: TRBV5-1; D gene: .; CDR3 DNA: TGCGCCAGCAGCAGGGGGGACCTCATCACTGAAGCTTTCTTT; CDR3 protein: CASSRGDLITEAFF
clone size: few; J gene: TRBJ2-2; V gene: TRBV12-3/TRBV12-4; D gene: .; CDR3 DNA: TGTGCCAGCAGCCGACCAAACACCGGGGAGCTGTTTTTT; CDR3 protein: CASSRPNTGELFF
clone size: few; J gene: TRBJ1-6; V gene: TRBV7-8; D gene: TRBD1; CDR3 DNA: TGTGCCAGCAGCTTCCCAGGGACAGGGAACAATTCACCCCTCCACTTT; CDR3 protein: CASSFPGTGNNSPLHF
clone size: .; J gene: TRBJ1-2; V gene: TRBV7-9; D gene: .; CDR3 DNA: TGTGCCAGCAGCACCCGGGACACCCCGAGTAGGGGCTACACCTTC; CDR3 protein: CASSTRDTPSRGYTF
clone size: .; J gene: TRBJ2-7; V gene: TRBV20-1; D gene: .; CDR3 DNA: TGCAGTGCTAGTCGGTCGGGAAGGAGCTACGAGCAGTACTTC; CDR3 protein: CSASRSGRSYEQYF
clone size: few; J gene: TRBJ2-7; V gene: TRBV10-3; D gene: .; CDR3 DNA: TGTGCCATCAGTGATGGGGGAATTTGGTCCTACGAGCAGTACTTC; CDR3 protein: CAISDGGIWSYEQYF
clone size: few; J gene: TRBJ1-5; V gene: TRBV5-1; D gene: .; CDR3 DNA: TGCGCCAGCAGCGTAGAATCGGGGGATCAGCCCCAGCATTTT; CDR3 protein: CASSVESGDQPQHF
clone size: .; J gene: TRBJ2-1; V gene: TRBV4-2; D gene: TRBD2; CDR3 DNA: TGTGCCAGCAGCCAAGAAACTAGCGGGGGACTCAATGAGCAGTTCTTC; CDR3 protein: CASSQETSGGLNEQFF
clone size: few; J gene: TRBJ1-2; V gene: TRBV6-1; D gene: TRBD1; CDR3 DNA: TGTGCCAGCAGTATCAACGACAGGGTAGGAGGCTACACCTTC; CDR3 protein: CASSINDRVGGYTF
clone size: .; J gene: TRBJ1-3; V gene: TRBV29-1; D gene: .; CDR3 DNA: TGCAGCGCCACCGCCCCAGGGAACACCATATATTTT; CDR3 protein: CSATAPGNTIYF
clone size: .; J gene: TRBJ2-2; V gene: TRBV20-1; D gene: TRBD1; CDR3 DNA: TGCAGTGCTGGAGATCCTTCGGGACAGGGCGGGGAGCTGTTTTTT; CDR3 protein: CSAGDPSGQGGELFF
clone size: few; J gene: TRBJ2-3; V gene: TRBV7-3; D gene: TRBD2; CDR3 DNA: TGTGCCAGCAGTGTAGGGCCTAGCGGGTTCCCTAGCACAGATACGCAGTATTTT; CDR3 protein: CASSVGPSGFPSTDTQYF
clone size: few; J gene: TRBJ1-1; V gene: TRBV6-5; D gene: .; CDR3 DNA: TGTGCCAGCAGTTCTACGACAAGGGTTGGCACTGAAGCTTTCTTT; CDR3 protein: CASSSTTRVGTEAFF
clone size: few; J gene: TRBJ1-1; V gene: TRBV12-3/TRBV12-4; D gene: .; CDR3 DNA: TGTGCCAGCAGTTTAGTGTGGGGTACTGAAGCTTTCTTT; CDR3 protein: CASSLVWGTEAFF
clone size: few; J gene: TRBJ2-5; V gene: TRBV12-3/TRBV12-4; D gene: .; CDR3 DNA: TGTGCCAGTACCCCGGGCTGGCAAGAGACCCAGTACTTC; CDR3 protein: CASTPGWQETQYF
clone size: .; J gene: TRBJ2-3; V gene: TRBV12-3/TRBV12-4; D gene: TRBD1; CDR3 DNA: TGTGCCAGCAGTTCAAACAGGGGGCAGGTAGATACGCAGTATTTT; CDR3 protein: CASSSNRGQVDTQYF
clone size: few; J gene: TRBJ1-1; V gene: TRBV12-3/TRBV12-4; D gene: .; CDR3 DNA: TGTGCCAGCAACAGATTTGGGGGGAGCGCTGAAGCTTTCTTT; CDR3 protein: CASNRFGGSAEAFF
clone size: .; J gene: TRBJ1-1; V gene: TRBV20-1; D gene: TRBD1; CDR3 DNA: TGCAGTGCTAGAGACCGGGACAGGGGAGGGAACACTGAAGCTTTCTTT; CDR3 protein: CSARDRDRGGNTEAFF
clone size: .; J gene: TRBJ2-1; V gene: TRBV7-9; D gene: TRBD1; CDR3 DNA: TGTGCCAGCAACCCCTCGACAGGGAGCTCCTACAATGAGCAGTTCTTC; CDR3 protein: CASNPSTGSSYNEQFF
clone size: .; J gene: TRBJ2-6; V gene: TRBV18; D gene: .; CDR3 DNA: TGTGCCAGCTCCCCACCGGGGCGAGGGAGTGGGGCCAACGTCCTGACTTTC; CDR3 protein: CASSPPGRGSGANVLTF
clone size: .; J gene: TRBJ2-5; V gene: TRBV11-2; D gene: .; CDR3 DNA: TGTGCCAGCAGCTTAGACCCTAACCGGGAGACCCAGTACTTC; CDR3 protein: CASSLDPNRETQYF
clone size: .; J gene: TRBJ2-1; V gene: TRBV11-2; D gene: .; CDR3 DNA: TGTGCCAGCAGCTCCGGAGGGACAGACCATGAGCAGTTCTTC; CDR3 protein: CASSSGGTDHEQFF
clone size: .; J gene: TRBJ2-1; V gene: TRBV5-1; D gene: TRBD2; CDR3 DNA: TGCGCCAGCAGCTCCCCCGGGACTAGCGGGGGTAAAGGTGAGCAGTTCTTC; CDR3 protein: CASSSPGTSGGKGEQFF
clone size: many; J gene: TRBJ1-6; V gene: TRBV20-1; D gene: .; CDR3 DNA: TGCAGTGCTGGGTCGGGAGATGGTTCACCCCTCCACTTT; CDR3 protein: CSAGSGDGSPLHF
clone size: few; J gene: TRBJ2-3; V gene: TRBV18; D gene: .; CDR3 DNA: TGTGCCAGCTCCACATACGGGGAGTACACAGATACGCAGTATTTT; CDR3 protein: CASSTYGEYTDTQYF
clone size: .; J gene: TRBJ2-7; V gene: TRBV6-5; D gene: TRBD2; CDR3 DNA: TGTGCCAGCAGTTACTCGATAAGGACTAGTTGGGCGGATTACGAGCAGTACTTC; CDR3 protein: CASSYSIRTSWADYEQYF
clone size: many; J gene: TRBJ2-1; V gene: TRBV5-1; D gene: TRBD1; CDR3 DNA: TGCGCCACCAACACGGGACAGGGTTGGGATGAGCAGTTCTTC; CDR3 protein: CATNTGQGWDEQFF
clone size: once; J gene: TRBJ2-4; V gene: TRBV30; D gene: .; CDR3 DNA: TGTGCCTGGACTAGGGGGGGAGGGCAAAACATTCAGTACTTC; CDR3 protein: CAWTRGGGQNIQYF
clone size: few; J gene: TRBJ1-2; V gene: TRBV18; D gene: .; CDR3 DNA: TGTGCCAGCTCACCAGCCAGGGTGGACTATGGCTACACCTTC; CDR3 protein: CASSPARVDYGYTF
clone size: .; J gene: TRBJ2-1; V gene: TRBV18; D gene: .; CDR3 DNA: TGTGCCAGCTCACCACCGGGACTGGGCTACAATGAGCAGTTCTTC; CDR3 protein: CASSPPGLGYNEQFF
clone size: .; J gene: TRBJ2-7; V gene: TRBV20-1; D gene: TRBD2; CDR3 DNA: TGCAGTGCTCGAGAGGCGGGAGGATTTAAGGACGAGCAGTACTTC; CDR3 protein: CSAREAGGFKDEQYF
clone size: few; J gene: TRBJ2-7; V gene: TRBV5-1; D gene: .; CDR3 DNA: TGCGCCAGCAGCTTGGGAGTAAATCCCCTAAACCCCGCTGGCTACGAGCAGTACTTC; CDR3 protein: CASSLGVNPLNPAGYEQYF
clone size: .; J gene: TRBJ2-2; V gene: TRBV5-6; D gene: TRBD2; CDR3 DNA: TGTGCCAGCAGCTTGGACCCTAGCGGGGTCCCCACCGGGGAGCTGTTTTTT; CDR3 protein: CASSLDPSGVPTGELFF
clone size: .; J gene: TRBJ2-2; V gene: TRBV6-1; D gene: .; CDR3 DNA: TGTGCCAGCAGTGAAGACACAGGAGTTTACACCGGGGAGCTGTTTTTT; CDR3 protein: CASSEDTGVYTGELFF
clone size: few; J gene: TRBJ1-1; V gene: TRBV15; D gene: .; CDR3 DNA: TGTGCCACCAGCAGAGGACGACCGGTGGTAAACACTGAAGCTTTCTTT; CDR3 protein: CATSRGRPVVNTEAFF
clone size: .; J gene: TRBJ2-4; V gene: TRBV20-1; D gene: TRBD2; CDR3 DNA: TGCAGTGCAGGCCAACTAGCGCTAATTAGAGCCAAAAACATTCAGTACTTC; CDR3 protein: CSAGQLALIRAKNIQYF
clone size: .; J gene: TRBJ2-3; V gene: TRBV25-1; D gene: .; CDR3 DNA: TGTGCCAGCAGTGAAGCGACAGATACGCAGTATTTT; CDR3 protein: CASSEATDTQYF
clone size: .; J gene: TRBJ2-5; V gene: TRBV7-9; D gene: TRBD2; CDR3 DNA: TGTGCCAGCAGCTTAATTGCGGCGGGAGAGGAGACCCAGTACTTC; CDR3 protein: CASSLIAAGEETQYF
clone size: once; J gene: TRBJ2-6; V gene: TRBV11-2; D gene: TRBD2; CDR3 DNA: TGTGCCAGCAGCATCTCAGCGGGGGGGCTTATCGTTCGGGCCAACGTCCTGACTTTC; CDR3 protein: CASSISAGGLIVRANVLTF
clone size: .; J gene: TRBJ1-4; V gene: TRBV7-2; D gene: .; CDR3 DNA: TGTGCCAGCAGCCCAAGATCGCAAGGCCAACTGTTTTTT; CDR3 protein: CASSPRSQGQLFF
clone size: .; J gene: TRBJ1-1; V gene: TRBV13; D gene: TRBD1; CDR3 DNA: TGTGCCAGCAGCAGCGGGACAGGGTACGCTGAAGCTTTCTTT; CDR3 protein: CASSSGTGYAEAFF
clone size: .; J gene: TRBJ2-1; V gene: TRBV29-1; D gene: TRBD2; CDR3 DNA: TGCAGCGTAGCGGGAGTATACAGTGAGCAGTTCTTC; CDR3 protein: CSVAGVYSEQFF
clone size: few; J gene: TRBJ1-5; V gene: TRBV9; D gene: .; CDR3 DNA: TGTGCCAGCAGCGTAGCAGGAGGCAATCAGCCCCAGCATTTT; CDR3 protein: CASSVAGGNQPQHF
clone size: .; J gene: TRBJ2-5; V gene: TRBV6-2/TRBV6-3; D gene: .; CDR3 DNA: TGTGCCAGCAGTTACGAGAAGGGCCCGACGGGATTGAAGACCCAGTACTTC; CDR3 protein: CASSYEKGPTGLKTQYF
clone size: .; J gene: TRBJ2-1; V gene: TRBV7-6; D gene: TRBD2; CDR3 DNA: TGTGCCAGCAGCTTAGCTAGCGGGTTTAACTACTACAATGAGCAGTTCTTC; CDR3 protein: CASSLASGFNYYNEQFF
clone size: few; J gene: TRBJ1-5; V gene: TRBV20-1; D gene: .; CDR3 DNA: TGCAGTGCTAGAGCATCCCGGCAGGGTCCTAGCAATCAGCCCCAGCATTTT; CDR3 protein: CSARASRQGPSNQPQHF
clone size: few; J gene: TRBJ1-5; V gene: TRBV4-1; D gene: .; CDR3 DNA: TGCGCCAGCAGCCCCGTCGATAGCAATCAGCCCCAGCATTTT; CDR3 protein: CASSPVDSNQPQHF
clone size: .; J gene: TRBJ1-1; V gene: TRBV25-1; D gene: .; CDR3 DNA: TGTGCCAGCAGTGAAAGCCCGAGCACTGAAGCTTTCTTT; CDR3 protein: CASSESPSTEAFF
clone size: many; J gene: TRBJ2-2; V gene: TRBV12-3/TRBV12-4; D gene: TRBD1; CDR3 DNA: TGTGCCAGCAGTCGCCCTGACAGGGGTATAGGGACCGGGGAGCTGTTTTTT; CDR3 protein: CASSRPDRGIGTGELFF
clone size: many; J gene: TRBJ2-3; V gene: TRBV20-1; D gene: TRBD1; CDR3 DNA: TGCAGTGCTACCCCCGGGACAGGAGCCACAGATACGCAGTATTTT; CDR3 protein: CSATPGTGATDTQYF
clone size: few; J gene: TRBJ1-5; V gene: TRBV20-1; D gene: .; CDR3 DNA: TGCAGTGCTCCAAGAATGGGGCAGGCTGTTAATCAGCCCCAGCATTTT; CDR3 protein: CSAPRMGQAVNQPQHF
clone size: .; J gene: TRBJ2-3; V gene: TRBV20-1; D gene: .; CDR3 DNA: TGCAGTGCGGGTCTCACAGATACGCAGTATTTT; CDR3 protein: CSAGLTDTQYF